This T cell receptor beta chain was recovered during a study of cytomegalovirus exposure and HLA in healthy donors. Points on this clone: What it recognizes is unknown.

This CDR3 is 16 amino acids long. V shed 1 base, J shed 5 bases, and the junction held 4 bases outside the gene matches. Germline assignment: CDR1 SEHNR and CDR2 FQNEAQ (reference sequence). Each of the donors was a healthy bone marrow donor. The PCR ran on 60 Vbeta and 13 Jbeta primers. In the authors' workflow: Per a later analysis, the number of unique TCR beta chains was approximately 80 million, of which about 11 million were shared. TCRdb keeps only in-frame clones here, not all; method: immunoSEQ multiplex PCR. That table gives V, J and clone size, and the DNA gave D and trimming. This sample carries about 120,000 clones, roughly 80% of them seen once, and the ten largest clones take under 5%. Study-wide results and limits: Listed as cytomegalovirus-associated were 150 to 200 TCR beta chains.

The sample consisted of PBMCs. This clonotype was sampled from a man aged 18 to 35 in good health and CMV-seropositive. This chain links TRBV7-9 with TRBJ1-6, with TRBD1 matching over 8 bases. This chain's CDR3 is CASSLGQGANNSPLHF. The CDR3 DNA follows: TGTGCCAGCAGCTTAGGCCAGGGGGCAAATAATTCACCCCTCCACTTT.